This TCR beta chain stems from a study of cytomegalovirus exposure and HLA in healthy donors. Method: immunoSEQ multiplex PCR; TCRdb's copy keeps in-frame clones and lacks some. The table records about 300,000 clones, roughly 88% of them present only once. Study observations and caveats: The TCR clusters that emerged in the first cohort tended, a later analysis found, to co-occur in the roughly 130 validation repertoires. CMV antigen specificity of a few CMV-associated chains was confirmed in vitro.

Concerning this clone itself: Its antigen remains unidentified.

Separate from the approximately 670-subject first cohort, the 120-subject validation cohort was the one that the donors belonged to. Sample: PBMCs. This TCR was sampled from a woman aged 18-29 years in good health and CMV-seronegative.

CDR3 sequence (DNA): TGTGCCAGCAGCTTAGGAGGACAGGGCTACGAGCAGTACTTC. Encoded protein: CASSLGGQGYEQYF. The chain carries TRBV7-8 and TRBJ2-7; 8 bases agree with TRBD1. The junction had 2 bases not matched to a gene; V was cut back by 1 base and J by 3 bases. Germline V lookup: CDR1 SGHVS, CDR2 FQNEAQ. The CDR3 extends over 14 amino acids.